A selection of T cell receptor beta chains follows, all from one sample in a study of cytomegalovirus exposure and HLA in healthy donors. TCRdb's copy holds only in-frame clones and misses some; the assay was immunoSEQ multiplex PCR. The sample yields about 160,000 clones, approximately 81% seen once. Sequencing was performed on PBMCs. The receptors were sampled from a woman under 40 in good health and CMV-seropositive. Each CDR3 is given with its conserved first and last residue. Each record gives: J gene, D gene, V gene, clone size, CDR3 protein, CDR3 DNA. The D gene is left open where the match is weak. Clone size is shown for a subset of rows, as once, few, many or a class of expanded clone.

TRBJ2-5 TRBD1 TRBV25-1 many CASGPDRGRGETQYF TGTGCCAGCGGGCCAGACAGGGGGCGCGGAGAGACCCAGTACTTC
TRBJ2-1 . TRBV5-4 . CASSLSAGAEGDEQFF TGTGCCAGCAGCTTATCGGCCGGGGCGGAGGGCGATGAGCAGTTCTTC
TRBJ2-3 . TRBV7-2 . CASSLTSPHTDTQYF TGTGCCAGCAGCTTAACTAGTCCTCACACAGATACGCAGTATTTT
TRBJ1-3 . TRBV4-2 . CASSQDFRSGNTIYF TGTGCCAGCAGCCAAGATTTCAGATCTGGAAACACCATATATTTT
TRBJ1-2 . TRBV19 . CASSINSVGGYTF TGTGCCAGTAGTATCAATTCGGTTGGTGGCTACACCTTC
TRBJ2-2 . TRBV11-2 . CASSFLPGDVGGELFF TGTGCCAGCAGCTTTCTCCCGGGGGACGTCGGCGGGGAGCTGTTTTTT
TRBJ2-5 . TRBV15 . CATSRAGTLQETQYF TGTGCCACCAGCAGGGCCGGGACACTCCAAGAGACCCAGTACTTC
TRBJ1-3 . TRBV12-5 . CASGLVRATSGNTIYF TGTGCTAGTGGTTTGGTCAGGGCCACCTCTGGAAACACCATATATTTT
TRBJ2-7 TRBD1 TRBV15 once CATSPRGTGYEQYF TGTGCCACCAGCCCTCGGGGGACAGGATACGAGCAGTACTTC
TRBJ2-3 . TRBV2 . CASSGPGSTDTQYF TGTGCCAGCAGTGGTCCAGGGAGCACAGATACGCAGTATTTT
TRBJ1-6 . TRBV2 . CASSGGRFSNSPLHF TGTGCCAGCAGTGGCGGGAGATTTAGTAATTCACCCCTCCACTTT
TRBJ2-5 TRBD1 TRBV6-4 once CASSVGIQGPQYF TGTGCCAGCAGTGTGGGGATACAGGGGCCCCAGTACTTC
TRBJ1-2 TRBD1 TRBV14 . CASSPRTGKMYGNYGYTF TGTGCCAGCAGCCCCAGGACAGGGAAAATGTACGGGAACTATGGCTACACCTTC
TRBJ1-6 . TRBV7-9 . CASSVNSPLHF TGTGCCAGCAGCGTAAATTCACCCCTCCACTTT
TRBJ1-1 TRBD1 TRBV6-5 . CASSPGQMNTEAFF TGTGCCAGCAGTCCGGGACAGATGAACACTGAAGCTTTCTTT
TRBJ2-1 . TRBV7-9 . CSSSLPGGYTWNEQFF TGTTCCAGCAGCCTTCCCGGGGGATATACGTGGAATGAGCAGTTCTTC
TRBJ1-6 . TRBV15 . CATSREYRYNSPLHF TGTGCCACCAGCAGAGAGTACAGATATAATTCACCCCTCCACTTT
TRBJ2-3 TRBD2 TRBV7-2 . CASSLVGGGDTQYF TGTGCCAGCAGCTTAGTTGGGGGGGGAGATACGCAGTATTTT
TRBJ1-1 . TRBV4-1 . CASSQRQVFMNTEAFF TGCGCCAGCAGCCAAAGACAAGTATTCATGAACACTGAAGCTTTCTTT
TRBJ2-3 TRBD2 TRBV6-5 . CASSSRSSGGHNTQYF TGTGCCAGCAGTTCCCGAAGTAGCGGGGGACATAATACGCAGTATTTT
TRBJ1-2 . TRBV9 . CASTSGGGIGYTF TGTGCCAGCACCTCAGGCGGGGGGATTGGCTACACCTTC
TRBJ1-6 . TRBV5-6 few CASSPTLDAGNSPLHF TGTGCCAGCAGCCCTACCTTAGATGCGGGTAATTCACCCCTCCACTTT
TRBJ1-6 TRBD1 TRBV5-1 . CASSSAPQGSNNSPLHF TGCGCCAGCAGCTCAGCACCACAGGGGTCTAACAATTCACCCCTCCACTTT
TRBJ1-6 . TRBV7-9 few CASSLDLNSPLHF TGTGCCAGCAGCTTAGACTTGAATTCACCCCTCCACTTT
TRBJ2-7 . TRBV10-3 . CAISEVAASSYEQYF TGTGCCATCAGTGAGGTGGCGGCGAGCTCCTACGAGCAGTACTTC
TRBJ1-1 TRBD1 TRBV7-3 . CASSSSDGTGDLANTEAFF TGTGCCAGCAGCTCGTCTGACGGGACAGGGGATTTGGCGAACACTGAAGCTTTCTTT
TRBJ1-6 . TRBV7-6 once CASSLDRDISPLHF TGTGCCAGCAGCTTAGACAGGGACATTTCACCCCTCCACTTT
TRBJ2-3 . TRBV29-1 few CSVRNSADTQYF TGCAGCGTCCGAAATAGTGCAGATACGCAGTATTTT
TRBJ2-1 TRBD1 TRBV7-9 . CASRSGDRLYNEQFF TGTGCCAGCAGATCCGGGGACAGGTTGTACAATGAGCAGTTCTTC
TRBJ1-1 TRBD1 TRBV7-2 . CASSLARGWDRGLIEAFF TGTGCCAGCAGCTTAGCAAGGGGGTGGGACAGGGGGCTGATTGAAGCTTTCTTT
TRBJ2-5 TRBD2 TRBV5-1 . CASSELAGFIETQYF TGCGCCAGCAGCGAACTAGCGGGGTTCATCGAGACCCAGTACTTC
TRBJ1-1 TRBD1 TRBV19 . CAINRGLGYDTEAFF TGTGCCATCAACAGGGGATTAGGATACGACACTGAAGCTTTCTTT
TRBJ1-5 TRBD1 TRBV30 . CAWETGNSNQPQHF TGTGCCTGGGAGACAGGGAATAGCAATCAGCCCCAGCATTTT
TRBJ2-2 . TRBV7-3 . CASSLNTGELFF TGTGCCAGCAGCCTCAACACCGGGGAGCTGTTTTTT
TRBJ1-1 . TRBV6-6 . CASSLREGEAFF TGTGCCAGCAGTCTTAGGGAGGGAGAAGCTTTCTTT
TRBJ2-5 TRBD2 TRBV4-2 . CASSQGQRGLETQYF TGTGCCAGCAGCCAAGGCCAGCGGGGGCTCGAGACCCAGTACTTC
TRBJ1-2 . TRBV19 . CASSIPGYGYTF TGTGCCAGTAGTATCCCAGGGTATGGCTACACCTTC
TRBJ2-5 TRBD2 TRBV11-2 . CASSSGLAGGPETQYF TGTGCCAGCAGCTCGGGACTAGCGGGGGGACCAGAGACCCAGTACTTC
TRBJ1-2 TRBD1 TRBV28 . CASRPPGQGPRTYGYTF TGTGCCAGCAGACCACCGGGACAGGGCCCGCGGACCTATGGCTACACCTTC
TRBJ2-7 . TRBV28 once CASSLIGYEQYF TGTGCCAGCAGTTTAATCGGCTACGAGCAGTACTTC
TRBJ1-1 TRBD1 TRBV7-3 . CASSSRTGKCTEAFF TGTGCCAGCAGCTCAAGGACAGGAAAATGCACTGAAGCTTTCTTT
TRBJ1-3 . TRBV6-8 . CASSYSGKGESTHSGNTIYF TGTGCCAGCAGTTACTCGGGGAAAGGGGAATCAACCCACTCTGGAAACACCATATATTTT
TRBJ1-2 . TRBV28 . CASNPGGSGYTF TGTGCCAGCAACCCGGGTGGTAGCGGCTACACCTTC
TRBJ2-7 TRBD2 TRBV4-3 . CASSQDGTSGSYEQYF TGCGCCAGCAGCCAAGATGGGACTAGCGGCTCCTACGAGCAGTACTTC
TRBJ2-4 . TRBV19 . CARLLGTGTLAKNIQYF TGTGCCAGGCTACTCGGTACAGGCACGCTAGCCAAAAACATTCAGTACTTC
TRBJ1-4 TRBD1 TRBV2 . CASSLGQGRPEKLFF TGTGCCAGCAGCCTGGGACAGGGGAGACCTGAAAAACTGTTTTTT
TRBJ1-5 . TRBV7-8 . CATGDNQPQHF TGTGCCACCGGAGATAATCAGCCCCAGCATTTT